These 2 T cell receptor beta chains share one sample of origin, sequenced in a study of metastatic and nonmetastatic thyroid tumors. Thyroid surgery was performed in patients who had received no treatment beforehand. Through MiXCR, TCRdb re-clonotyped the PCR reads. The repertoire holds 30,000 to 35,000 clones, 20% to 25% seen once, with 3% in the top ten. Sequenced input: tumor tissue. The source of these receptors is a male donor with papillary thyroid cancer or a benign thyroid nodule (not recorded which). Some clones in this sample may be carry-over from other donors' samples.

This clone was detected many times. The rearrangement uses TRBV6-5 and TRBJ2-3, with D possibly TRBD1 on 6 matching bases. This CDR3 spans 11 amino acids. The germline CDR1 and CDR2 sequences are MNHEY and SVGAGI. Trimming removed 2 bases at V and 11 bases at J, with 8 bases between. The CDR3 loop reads CASSYGTMQYF. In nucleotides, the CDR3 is TGTGCCAGCAGTTACGGGACAATGCAGTATTTT.

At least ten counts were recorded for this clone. The CDR3 sequence: CASRGTSGSRTGELFF. The CDR3 DNA is TGTGCCAGCAGGGGGACTAGCGGGAGTCGGACCGGGGAGCTGTTTTTT. This rearrangement joins TRBV5-4 to TRBJ2-2, with 14 bases matching TRBD2. The CDR3 length is 16 residues. Germline V gene data show CDR1 as SGHNT and CDR2 as YYREEE (reference sequence). The J segment lost 5 bases and the V segment lost 5 bases, leaving 5 bases of the junction unmatched.